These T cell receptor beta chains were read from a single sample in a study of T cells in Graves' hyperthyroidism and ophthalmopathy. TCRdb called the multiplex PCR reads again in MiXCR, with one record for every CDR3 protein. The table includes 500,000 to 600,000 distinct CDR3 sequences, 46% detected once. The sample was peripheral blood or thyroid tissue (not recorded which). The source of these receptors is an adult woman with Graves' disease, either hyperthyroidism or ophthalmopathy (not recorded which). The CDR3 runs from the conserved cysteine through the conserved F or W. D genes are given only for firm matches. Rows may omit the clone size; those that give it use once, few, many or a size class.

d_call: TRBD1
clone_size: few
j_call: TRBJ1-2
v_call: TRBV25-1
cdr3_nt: TGTGCCAGCAGGGGCCGGGACAGGGAAGTTAACTATGGCTACACCTTC
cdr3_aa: CASRGRDREVNYGYTF

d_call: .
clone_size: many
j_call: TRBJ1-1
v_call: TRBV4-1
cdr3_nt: TGCGCCAGCAGCCAAGTGGGAGGAGCTGAAGCTTTCTTT
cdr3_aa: CASSQVGGAEAFF

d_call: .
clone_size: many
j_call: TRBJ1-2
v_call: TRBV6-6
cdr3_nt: TGTGCCAGCAAAAACAGGGAGGGCTACACCTTC
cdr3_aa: CASKNREGYTF

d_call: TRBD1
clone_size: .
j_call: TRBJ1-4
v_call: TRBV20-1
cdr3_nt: TGCAGTGGCCGAGGGGGCACTAATGAAAAACTGTTTTTT
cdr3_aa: CSGRGGTNEKLFF

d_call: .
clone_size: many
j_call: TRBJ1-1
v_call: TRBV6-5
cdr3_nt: TGTGCCAGCACACGACAAGCAGGGACGAACACTGAAGCTTTCTTT
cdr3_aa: CASTRQAGTNTEAFF

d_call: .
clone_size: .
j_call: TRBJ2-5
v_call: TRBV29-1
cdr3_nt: TGCAGCGTTCAGTCGAGGGGGGCCGGTCAAGAGACCCAGTACTTC
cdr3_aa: CSVQSRGAGQETQYF

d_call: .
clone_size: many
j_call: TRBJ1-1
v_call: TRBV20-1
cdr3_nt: TGCAGTGCTCGATCGAACACTGAAGCTTTCTTT
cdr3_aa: CSARSNTEAFF

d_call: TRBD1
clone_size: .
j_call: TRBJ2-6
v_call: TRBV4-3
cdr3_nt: TGCGCCAGCAGCCAAGTGTCCCAGGGGGCTGGGGCCAACGTCCTGACTTTC
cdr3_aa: CASSQVSQGAGANVLTF

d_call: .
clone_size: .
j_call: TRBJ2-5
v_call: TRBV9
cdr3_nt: TGTGCCAGCAGCGCGGGACGGCAAGAGACCCAGTACTTC
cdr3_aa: CASSAGRQETQYF

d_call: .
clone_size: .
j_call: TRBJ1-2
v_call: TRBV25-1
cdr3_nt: TGTGCCAGCAGTGAATGGGGTTGGTGCTATGGCTACACCTTC
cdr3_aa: CASSEWGWCYGYTF

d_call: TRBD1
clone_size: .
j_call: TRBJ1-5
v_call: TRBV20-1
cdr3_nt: TGCAGTGCTAGAAAGACAGGGAGGAATCAGCCCCAGCATTTT
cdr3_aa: CSARKTGRNQPQHF

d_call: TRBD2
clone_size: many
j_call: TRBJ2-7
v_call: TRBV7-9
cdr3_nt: TGTGCCAGCAGCTTAGTAGCGGGAGAAGCCGAGCAGTACTTC
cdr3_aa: CASSLVAGEAEQYF

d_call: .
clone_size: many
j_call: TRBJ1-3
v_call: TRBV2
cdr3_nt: TGTGCCAGCAGCCCGGGACGGAACTCTGGAAACACCATATATTTT
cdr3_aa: CASSPGRNSGNTIYF

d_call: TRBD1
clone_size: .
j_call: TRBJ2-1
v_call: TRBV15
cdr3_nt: TGTGCCACCAGCAGAGGGACAGGGGTCCCGTCCTACAATGAGCAGTTCTTC
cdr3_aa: CATSRGTGVPSYNEQFF

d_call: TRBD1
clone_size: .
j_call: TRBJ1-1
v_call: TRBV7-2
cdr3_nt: TGTGCCAGCAGTTACCCGGGACAGGTGAACACTGAAGCTTTCTTT
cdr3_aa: CASSYPGQVNTEAFF

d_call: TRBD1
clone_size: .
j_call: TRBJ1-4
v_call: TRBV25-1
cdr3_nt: TGTGCCAGCAGGGGAACAGGGGTAACTAATGAAAAACTGTTTTTT
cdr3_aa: CASRGTGVTNEKLFF

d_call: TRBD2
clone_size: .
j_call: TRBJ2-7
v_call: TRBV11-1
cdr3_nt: TGTGCCAGCAGCTTGGGAGGGGACTTGGGCGAGCAGTACTTC
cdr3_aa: CASSLGGDLGEQYF

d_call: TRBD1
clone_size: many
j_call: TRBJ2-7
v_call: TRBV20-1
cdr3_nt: TGCAGTGCTAGACCCGGGACAGGGACCTACGAGCAGTACTTC
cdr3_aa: CSARPGTGTYEQYF

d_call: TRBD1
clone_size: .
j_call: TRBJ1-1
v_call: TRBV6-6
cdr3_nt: TGTGCCAGCAGTTCCCCCGGTCAGGGGGCAGCTTTCTTT
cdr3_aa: CASSSPGQGAAFF

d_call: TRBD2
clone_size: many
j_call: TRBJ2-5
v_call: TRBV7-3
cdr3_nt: TGTGCCAGCAGCGGCGGGAGTGGGGAGACCCAGTACTTC
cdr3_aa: CASSGGSGETQYF

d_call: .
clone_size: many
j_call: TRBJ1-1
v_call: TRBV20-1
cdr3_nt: TGCAGTGCTCCGGACAGCGGCACTGAAGCTTTCTTT
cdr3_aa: CSAPDSGTEAFF

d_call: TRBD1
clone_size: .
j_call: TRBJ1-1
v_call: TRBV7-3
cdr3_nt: TGTGCTAGAGGGACAGGACTACACACTGAAGCTTTCTTT
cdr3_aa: CARGTGLHTEAFF

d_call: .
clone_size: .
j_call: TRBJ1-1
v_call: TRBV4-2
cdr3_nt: TGTGCCAGCAGCCACCAACACAGGAGTTTGAACACTGAAGCTTTCTTT
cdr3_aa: CASSHQHRSLNTEAFF

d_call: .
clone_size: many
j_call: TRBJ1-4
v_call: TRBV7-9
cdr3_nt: TGTGCCAGCAGCTTAGTGGCAGTAACTAATGAAAAACTGTTTTTT
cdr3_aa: CASSLVAVTNEKLFF

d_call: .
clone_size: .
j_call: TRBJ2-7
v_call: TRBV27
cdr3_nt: TGTGCCAGCATGAGTGTGGGTTACGAGCAGTGCTTC
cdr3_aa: CASMSVGYEQCF

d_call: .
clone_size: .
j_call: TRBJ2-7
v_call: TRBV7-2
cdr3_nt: TGTGCCAGCAGCCCTAGCCCGGGGGTCGAGCAGTACTTC
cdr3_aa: CASSPSPGVEQYF

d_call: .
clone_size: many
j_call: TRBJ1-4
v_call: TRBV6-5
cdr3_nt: TGTGCCAGCAGCGGCCGGTGGGCTAATGAAAAACTGTTTTTT
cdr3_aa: CASSGRWANEKLFF

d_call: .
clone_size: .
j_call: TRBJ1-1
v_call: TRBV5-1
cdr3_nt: TGCGCCAGCAGCCTGGGACGGGGTGATTTGTGGGCTTTCTTT
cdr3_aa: CASSLGRGDLWAFF

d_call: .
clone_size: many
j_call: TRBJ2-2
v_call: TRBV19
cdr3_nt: TGTGCCAGTAGTATAGGCGGAGTCCCCCCCGGGGAGCTGTTTTTT
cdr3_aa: CASSIGGVPPGELFF

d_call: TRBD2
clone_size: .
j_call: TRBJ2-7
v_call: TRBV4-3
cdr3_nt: TGCGCCAGCAGCCAAGATAAGGTCAGCGGGGGTAGTGAGCAGTACTTC
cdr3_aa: CASSQDKVSGGSEQYF

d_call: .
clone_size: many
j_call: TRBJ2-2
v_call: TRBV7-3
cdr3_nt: TGTGCCAGCAGCTTAACTAGGGGCGGGGAGCTGTTTTTT
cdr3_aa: CASSLTRGGELFF

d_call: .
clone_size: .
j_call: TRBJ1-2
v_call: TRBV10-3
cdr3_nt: TGTGCCAGCAGCCAAACGAGTCACAGGGACCTCTCTGGCTACACCTTC
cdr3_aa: CASSQTSHRDLSGYTF

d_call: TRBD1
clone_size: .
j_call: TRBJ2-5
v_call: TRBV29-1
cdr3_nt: TGCAGCAGGACAGGGGCCCCGGAGACCCAGTACTTC
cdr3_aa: CSRTGAPETQYF

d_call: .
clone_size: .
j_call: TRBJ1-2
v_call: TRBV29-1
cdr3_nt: TGCAGCGTTTGGGGAGAGGATGGCTACACCTTC
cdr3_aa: CSVWGEDGYTF

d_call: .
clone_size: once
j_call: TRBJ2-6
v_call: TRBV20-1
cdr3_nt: TGCAGCGTTGAAAGCCCGGGAGCGGGTGGGGCCAACGTCCTGACTTTC
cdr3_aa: CSVESPGAGGANVLTF

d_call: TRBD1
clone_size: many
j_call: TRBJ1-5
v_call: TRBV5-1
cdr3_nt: TGCGCCAGCAGCTTAAACGGACAGGGCCAGCCCCAGCATTTT
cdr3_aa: CASSLNGQGQPQHF

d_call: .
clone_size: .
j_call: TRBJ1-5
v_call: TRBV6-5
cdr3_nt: TGTGCCAGCAGTTTAGGACAGCATATTGGGCCCCAGCATTTT
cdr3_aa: CASSLGQHIGPQHF

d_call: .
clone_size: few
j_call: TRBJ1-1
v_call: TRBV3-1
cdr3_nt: TGTGCCAGCAGCCAAGGGGGCTCTTTCACTGAAGCTTTCTTT
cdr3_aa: CASSQGGSFTEAFF

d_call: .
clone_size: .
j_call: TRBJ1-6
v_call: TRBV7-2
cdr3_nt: TGTGCCAGCAGCTTCCGGACAGAGGATCCCAATTCACCCCTCCACTTT
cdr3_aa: CASSFRTEDPNSPLHF

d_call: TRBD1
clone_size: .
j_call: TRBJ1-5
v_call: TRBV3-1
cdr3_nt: TGTGCCAGCAGCCATACAGGGGGAAATCAGCCCCAGCATTTT
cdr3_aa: CASSHTGGNQPQHF

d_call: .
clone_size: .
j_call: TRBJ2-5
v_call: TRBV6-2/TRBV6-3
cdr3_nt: TGTGCCAGCAGTCTACTATGGGAGACCCAGTACTTC
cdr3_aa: CASSLLWETQYF

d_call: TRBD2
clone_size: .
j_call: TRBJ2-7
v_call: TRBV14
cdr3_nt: TGTGCCAGCAGCCAAGATGGGCCTAGCGGGAGCTCCTACGAGCAGTACTTC
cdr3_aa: CASSQDGPSGSSYEQYF

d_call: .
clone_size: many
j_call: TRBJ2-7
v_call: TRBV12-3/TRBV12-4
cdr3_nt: TGTGCCAGCAGTTTCGGGGTGGGCTACGAGCAGTACTTC
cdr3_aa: CASSFGVGYEQYF

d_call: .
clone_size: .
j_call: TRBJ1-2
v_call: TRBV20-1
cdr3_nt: TGCAGTGCTAGAGGGCAGAGCTATGGCTACACCTTC
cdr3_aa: CSARGQSYGYTF

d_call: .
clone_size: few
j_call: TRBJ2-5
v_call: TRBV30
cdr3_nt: TGTGCCTGGAGTGTATGGGGGACCCAGTACTTC
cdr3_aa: CAWSVWGTQYF